A selection of T cell receptor beta chains follows, all from one sample in a study of early T cells in non-severe SARS-CoV-2 infection. TCRdb re-analysed the 5' RACE reads in MiXCR, keeping a single row per CDR3 protein. Among approximately 70,000 distinct CDR3 sequences listed, roughly an eighth were seen once. The source was whole blood, collected at baseline. These TCRs come from an adult who was a healthcare worker with PCR-confirmed SARS-CoV-2 infection or an uninfected control (not recorded which). Each CDR3 is given with its conserved first and last residue. Fields, in order: clone size, J gene, V gene, D gene, CDR3 protein, CDR3 DNA. D genes are given only for firm matches. Size is stated for part of the rows, as once, few or many counts, or as a class when the clone is expanded.

size: many
J: TRBJ2-1
V: TRBV4-1
D: TRBD2
CDR3: CASSQEAGERTNEQFF
DNA: TGCGCCAGCAGCCAAGAGGCGGGGGAGAGAACTAATGAGCAGTTCTTC

size: .
J: TRBJ2-7
V: TRBV5-1
D: TRBD2
CDR3: CASSLYSSGRREQYF
DNA: TGCGCCAGCAGCTTATATTCTAGCGGGAGACGCGAGCAGTACTTC

size: .
J: TRBJ1-5
V: TRBV30
D: TRBD1
CDR3: CAWSLGQVDQPQHF
DNA: TGTGCCTGGAGCCTGGGACAGGTTGATCAGCCCCAGCATTTT

size: few
J: TRBJ1-1
V: TRBV14
D: .
CDR3: CASAQGRWAAFF
DNA: TGTGCCAGCGCACAGGGAAGGTGGGCGGCTTTCTTT

size: few
J: TRBJ2-4
V: TRBV5-1
D: TRBD2
CDR3: CASSSSSGGVIQYF
DNA: TGCGCCAGCAGCTCATCTAGCGGGGGCGTCATTCAGTACTTC

size: many
J: TRBJ2-3
V: TRBV27
D: TRBD1
CDR3: CASSPDRGKGDTQYF
DNA: TGTGCCAGCAGCCCGGACAGGGGGAAAGGGGATACGCAGTATTTT

size: many
J: TRBJ1-1
V: TRBV29-1
D: .
CDR3: CSVGTGNTEAFF
DNA: TGCAGCGTGGGTACGGGGAACACTGAAGCTTTCTTT

size: few
J: TRBJ2-1
V: TRBV20-1
D: .
CDR3: CSASASSYNEQFF
DNA: TGCAGTGCTAGCGCAAGCTCCTACAATGAGCAGTTCTTC

size: .
J: TRBJ2-1
V: TRBV5-1
D: .
CDR3: CASSLVGGHNEQFF
DNA: TGCGCCAGCAGCTTGGTCGGAGGGCACAATGAGCAGTTCTTC

size: .
J: TRBJ2-7
V: TRBV5-4
D: .
CDR3: CASSFPGTNAEQYF
DNA: TGTGCCAGCAGCTTCCCCGGGACGAACGCCGAGCAGTACTTC

size: .
J: TRBJ2-1
V: TRBV20-1
D: .
CDR3: CSAFYNEQFF
DNA: TGCAGTGCCTTCTACAATGAGCAGTTCTTC

size: few
J: TRBJ2-1
V: TRBV30
D: TRBD2
CDR3: CAWVLAGDYNEQFF
DNA: TGTGCCTGGGTACTAGCGGGAGATTACAATGAGCAGTTCTTC

size: few
J: TRBJ2-7
V: TRBV20-1
D: TRBD1
CDR3: CSVVRPGQGRYEQYF
DNA: TGCAGTGTTGTTCGACCGGGACAGGGGCGGTACGAGCAGTACTTC

size: few
J: TRBJ2-3
V: TRBV20-1
D: TRBD2
CDR3: CSAGGSGSTDTQYF
DNA: TGCAGTGCTGGGGGAAGCGGGAGTACAGATACGCAGTATTTT

size: few
J: TRBJ2-1
V: TRBV9
D: TRBD2
CDR3: CASSVEGGRADEQFF
DNA: TGTGCCAGCAGCGTAGAAGGCGGGAGGGCCGATGAGCAGTTCTTC

size: many
J: TRBJ2-3
V: TRBV14
D: .
CDR3: CASSQRWVADTQYF
DNA: TGTGCCAGCAGCCAACGTTGGGTCGCGGATACGCAGTATTTT

size: few
J: TRBJ1-5
V: TRBV12-3/TRBV12-4
D: .
CDR3: CASSLRARVGNQPQHF
DNA: TGTGCCAGCAGTTTGAGGGCCAGGGTGGGCAATCAGCCCCAGCATTTT

size: few
J: TRBJ2-5
V: TRBV5-4
D: TRBD2
CDR3: CASRGAGPKETQYF
DNA: TGTGCCAGCAGGGGAGCGGGACCCAAAGAGACCCAGTACTTC

size: few
J: TRBJ2-1
V: TRBV2
D: TRBD2
CDR3: CATVGLAGGRQFF
DNA: TGTGCCACCGTTGGACTAGCGGGGGGGCGGCAGTTCTTC

size: few
J: TRBJ2-5
V: TRBV7-2
D: .
CDR3: CASSQVIETQYF
DNA: TGTGCCAGCAGCCAAGTTATAGAGACCCAGTACTTC

size: .
J: TRBJ1-1
V: TRBV6-1
D: .
CDR3: CASIYLGRDTEAFF
DNA: TGTGCCAGCATTTACCTAGGGCGGGACACTGAAGCTTTCTTT

size: many
J: TRBJ2-2
V: TRBV7-2
D: .
CDR3: CASSLVFRGDTGELFF
DNA: TGTGCCAGCAGCTTAGTATTTAGGGGTGACACCGGGGAGCTGTTTTTT

size: .
J: TRBJ1-1
V: TRBV25-1
D: TRBD1
CDR3: CASSVGGYGTEAFF
DNA: TGTGCCAGCAGTGTAGGGGGCTATGGCACTGAAGCTTTCTTT